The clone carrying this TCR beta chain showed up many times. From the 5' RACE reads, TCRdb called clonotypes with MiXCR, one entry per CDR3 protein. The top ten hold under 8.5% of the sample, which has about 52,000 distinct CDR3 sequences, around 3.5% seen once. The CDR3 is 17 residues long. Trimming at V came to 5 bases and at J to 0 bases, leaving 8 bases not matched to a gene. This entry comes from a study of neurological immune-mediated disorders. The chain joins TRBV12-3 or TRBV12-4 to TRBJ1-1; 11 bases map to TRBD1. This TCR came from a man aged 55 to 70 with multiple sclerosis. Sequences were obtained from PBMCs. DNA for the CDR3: TGTGCCAGCAGTACCCGGACAGGGGGCTGGATGAACACTGAAGCTTTCTTT. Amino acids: CASSTRTGGWMNTEAFF.